The rows below give T cell receptor beta chains drawn from one sample of a study of CD8 T cells in Susac syndrome. TCRdb fed the immunoSEQ multiplex PCR reads into MiXCR, producing one record per CDR3 protein. The sample carries approximately 300,000 distinct CDR3 sequences, 70% to 90% recorded once. Material for sequencing was CD8+ T cells from PBMCs. The receptors stem from a human donor with multiple sclerosis. Both conserved end residues are part of each CDR3. D genes are given only for firm matches. A row's size may be missing; if present it is once, few, many or a size class.

j_call d_call clone_size v_call cdr3_nt cdr3_aa
TRBJ1-2 TRBD1 . TRBV5-1 TGCGCCAGCAGCTCTGGACAGGGGCAGGACTATGGCTACACCTTC CASSSGQGQDYGYTF
TRBJ2-1 . . TRBV5-6 TGTGCCAGCAGCTTTTTCTACAATGAGCAGTTCTTC CASSFFYNEQFF
TRBJ2-5 TRBD1 once TRBV24-1 TGTGCCACCAGTGAGCATACAGGGGGCCCGGAGACCCAGTACTTC CATSEHTGGPETQYF
TRBJ2-3 TRBD2 . TRBV20-1 TGCAGTGCTAGAGAAAGAACTAGCGTAGTAGATACGCAGTATTTT CSARERTSVVDTQYF
TRBJ2-3 . . TRBV15 TGTGCCACCAGCAGAGATTCAGAGATCAGCACAGATACGCAGTATTTT CATSRDSEISTDTQYF
TRBJ1-2 . . TRBV30 TGTGCCTGCCCGGGCGGGGGAGGCTACACCTTC CACPGGGGYTF
TRBJ2-1 TRBD1 . TRBV27 TGTGCCAGCAGTTTTCAGGGGGCCTACAATGAGCAGTTCTTC CASSFQGAYNEQFF
TRBJ2-5 . . TRBV19 TGTGCCAGTAGTATCCGGGTCCAGGGGCTGGAGACCCAGTACTTC CASSIRVQGLETQYF
TRBJ1-1 TRBD1 . TRBV10-3 TGTGCCATCAGTGATCCTCAAGACAGGGACACTGAAGCTTTCTTT CAISDPQDRDTEAFF
TRBJ2-7 . . TRBV6-2/TRBV6-3 TGTGCCGGCAGTTTGGGCAGAACCTACGAGCAGTACTTC CAGSLGRTYEQYF
TRBJ1-1 . . TRBV9 TGTGCCAGCAGCGTAGTGGTGGCAGCCCTGAACACTGAAGCTTTCTTT CASSVVVAALNTEAFF
TRBJ2-1 TRBD2 once TRBV12-3/TRBV12-4 TGTGCCAGCAGTTCTTTAGCGTTACTAGCGGGAGGCTACAATGAGCAGTTCTTC CASSSLALLAGGYNEQFF
TRBJ2-5 . . TRBV5-1 TGCGCCAGCACCCCGGCCGGCAGGGATGAAGAGACCCAGTACTTC CASTPAGRDEETQYF
TRBJ1-1 . . TRBV7-9 TGTGCCAGCAGCTTCTCCAGGGAGGCCACTGAAGCTTTCTTT CASSFSREATEAFF
TRBJ2-2 . . TRBV4-1 TGCGCCAGCAGCCAAGACAGTGAGGGTTACTCGAACACCGGGGAGCTGTTTTTT CASSQDSEGYSNTGELFF
TRBJ1-1 . . TRBV7-2 TGTGCCAGCAGCTTAGATACAGGCGGAGACACTGAAGCTTTCTTT CASSLDTGGDTEAFF
TRBJ1-2 . . TRBV23-1 TGCGCCAGCTTTCTCCGGGGCTACACCTTC CASFLRGYTF
TRBJ1-5 . once TRBV12-3/TRBV12-4 TGTGCCAGCACCTTGCGTGAGGCTGGGGATCAGCCCCAGCATTTT CASTLREAGDQPQHF
TRBJ2-1 TRBD2 . TRBV7-2 TGTGCCAGCAGCTTAGTGCTAGCGGGGGTTACGCTCAATGAGCAGTTCTTC CASSLVLAGVTLNEQFF
TRBJ1-2 TRBD1 once TRBV10-3 TGTGCCATCGCCGGACAGGGGGCGTCGAGCAACTATGGCTACACCTTC CAIAGQGASSNYGYTF
TRBJ1-1 . . TRBV28 TGTGCCAGCAGTTTTCCCGGGGAAATAACTGAAGCTTTCTTT CASSFPGEITEAFF
TRBJ2-7 TRBD2 . TRBV7-9 TGTGCCAGCAGCCGAACCCAAGCGGGGGCCCTCTACGAGCAGTACTTC CASSRTQAGALYEQYF
TRBJ1-2 . . TRBV10-2 TGCGCCAGCAGTGAGCTTGTGTCACACTATGGCTACACCTTC CASSELVSHYGYTF
TRBJ2-5 TRBD2 few TRBV6-1 TGTGCCAGCGGAGATCTCAGGGCCCTAGCGGGTGAAGAGACCCAGTACTTC CASGDLRALAGEETQYF
TRBJ2-2 TRBD1 . TRBV28 TGTGCCAGTACAGGGGGTTTCACCGGGGAGCTGTTTTTT CASTGGFTGELFF
TRBJ2-1 TRBD2 . TRBV28 TGTGCCAGCACCCGACTAGCGGAACTACCTCGCTCCTACAATGAGCAGTTCTTC CASTRLAELPRSYNEQFF
TRBJ2-7 . . TRBV27 TGTGCCAGCAGGACCTCAACCCCCTACGAGCAGTACTTC CASRTSTPYEQYF
TRBJ1-5 . . TRBV21-1 TGTGCCAGCAGCAAGGACAAGGACCAGCATTTT CASSKDKDQHF
TRBJ2-7 . . TRBV5-4 TGTGCCAGCAGCTTGGTTATCCTTCATGTCGTGGAGCAGTACTTC CASSLVILHVVEQYF
TRBJ2-3 TRBD1 . TRBV11-3 TGTGCCAGCAGCCCTGGACAGGGGCTCGTAGATACGCAGTATTTT CASSPGQGLVDTQYF
TRBJ1-5 . once TRBV7-2 TGTGCCAGCAGCTTAGAATGGGACGGGTCTTTTTTGCAGCCCCAGCATTTT CASSLEWDGSFLQPQHF
TRBJ2-2 TRBD2 . TRBV7-6 TGTGCCAGCAGCTTAGCGATCAAGCGGGAGAACACCGGGGAGCTGTTTTTT CASSLAIKRENTGELFF
TRBJ2-1 TRBD2 . TRBV28 TGTGCCAGCAGTCCAGTCCCGGGACTAGCGGGAGGGCACTACAATGAGCAGTTCTTC CASSPVPGLAGGHYNEQFF
TRBJ1-1 . . TRBV5-6 TGTGCCAGCAGCACAACATGGGTTTACCCTGAAGCTTTCTTT CASSTTWVYPEAFF
TRBJ2-3 TRBD1 . TRBV7-9 TGTGCCAGCAGCTACCGAGCCGGGACAGGAGATACGCAGTATTTT CASSYRAGTGDTQYF
TRBJ2-1 . . TRBV6-2/TRBV6-3 TGTGCCAGCCGGCTCTCCCGAGGCAGGGGCAATGAGCAGTTCTTC CASRLSRGRGNEQFF
TRBJ2-5 TRBD2 . TRBV28 TGTGCCAGCAGCCTACTAGCGGGAGGTGGGCGAGAGACCCAGTACTTC CASSLLAGGGRETQYF
TRBJ2-5 TRBD2 . TRBV4-3 TGCGCCAGCAGCCAAGATTCAAGCGGGGAGTACCAAGAGACCCAGTACTTC CASSQDSSGEYQETQYF
TRBJ2-1 TRBD2 . TRBV9 TGTGCCAGCAGCGTACACGGGGGGAAGGTGGCGGGACCCGGAGATGAGCAGTTCTTC CASSVHGGKVAGPGDEQFF
TRBJ2-2 . . TRBV11-2 TGTGCCAGCAGCTTCCCCCGGGACTCCGGCCCCGGGGAGCTGTTTTTT CASSFPRDSGPGELFF
TRBJ2-5 TRBD2 . TRBV5-4 TGTGCCAGCAGCTGGAGCGGGGGGGTCCAGTACTTC CASSWSGGVQYF
TRBJ1-2 . . TRBV20-1 TGCAGTGCTGCGGGGGACGCTGGCTACACCTTC CSAAGDAGYTF
TRBJ2-3 . . TRBV7-9 TGTGCCAGCAGCCCTAGTTGGGGGCTCAACACAGATACGCAGTATTTT CASSPSWGLNTDTQYF
TRBJ2-7 TRBD2 . TRBV13 TGTGCCAGCAGCCCTCTCGGGGGGAGAAGCGAGCAGTACTTC CASSPLGGRSEQYF
TRBJ2-7 TRBD2 . TRBV3-1 TGTGCCAGCAGCCAAGAGGGTCTGAGGAGCGGGAGTAGTTACGAGCAGTACTTC CASSQEGLRSGSSYEQYF
TRBJ1-2 . . TRBV7-9 TGTGCCAGCAGCTTAGCCCGAGGCCCGGTCTATGGCTACACCTTC CASSLARGPVYGYTF
TRBJ2-1 TRBD2 . TRBV19 TGTGCCAGTAGCAGACTAGCGGGAGGGGTCAATGAGCAGTTCTTC CASSRLAGGVNEQFF
TRBJ2-7 TRBD1 few TRBV7-2 TGTGCCAGCAGCTTCGGGACAGGGGGCGACGAGCAGTACTTC CASSFGTGGDEQYF
TRBJ2-1 TRBD2 . TRBV20-1 TGCAGTGCTAGGAGGCGGGAGGGGTACAATGAGCAGTTCTTC CSARRREGYNEQFF
TRBJ1-2 . . TRBV4-2 TGTGCCAGCAGCCAAGATGTGACAGACTATGGCTACACCTTC CASSQDVTDYGYTF
TRBJ1-1 . . TRBV12-3/TRBV12-4 TGTGCCAGCAGCCCCCGAGTCCCGAAGACTGAAGCTTTCTTT CASSPRVPKTEAFF
TRBJ2-2 TRBD1 . TRBV4-3 TGCGCCAGCAGCCAGAGACAGGGGGCGTATGATGGCACCGGGGAGCTGTTTTTT CASSQRQGAYDGTGELFF
TRBJ2-7 . . TRBV3-1 TGTGCCAGCAGCCAAGAAGGGAGAGCGACGTCCTACGAGCAGTACTTC CASSQEGRATSYEQYF
TRBJ2-7 TRBD2 . TRBV28 TGTGCCAGCAGCCGCGGGACTAGCGGGCTGGGCTCCTACGAGCAGTACTTC CASSRGTSGLGSYEQYF
TRBJ2-2 . . TRBV29-1 TGCAGCGTTGAGTTTGGCAATGCCGGGGAGCTGTTTTTT CSVEFGNAGELFF
TRBJ2-1 TRBD2 . TRBV12-3/TRBV12-4 TGTGCCAGCAGTTTTGGTCGGGTAGGGGGGACTAGCGAGTCTTTCTACAATGAGCAGTTCTTC CASSFGRVGGTSESFYNEQFF
TRBJ1-5 . . TRBV13 TGTGCCAGCAGCTTAGGGGGGACAACGGTCAATCAGCCCCAGCATTTT CASSLGGTTVNQPQHF